These 9 T cell receptor beta chains were sequenced from one sample in a study of blood T cell repertoires in COVID-19. Sequenced by immunoSEQ multiplex PCR; TCRdb stores in-frame clones only, minus some. The sample has almost 400,000 clones, around nine tenths seen once. Material for sequencing was PBMCs or T cells enriched from blood (not recorded which). The receptors were sampled from a woman aged 25 to 45 who had recovered from COVID-19.

V usage is TRBV24-1 and J usage is TRBJ2-3; possible D gene TRBD2, 5 bases. V dropped 4 bases and J dropped 8 bases, with 12 bases sitting between them. The CDR3 runs to 13 residues. Per germline, CDR1 KGHDR and CDR2 SFDVKD. The CDR3 nucleotides read TGTGCCACCAGTGACTCTAGCTTTGGTACGCAGTATTTT. Residues: CATSDSSFGTQYF.

CDR3 loop: CASSAGRGGEKLFF. The CDR3 DNA sequence: TGTGCCAGTAGTGCTGGACGAGGCGGGGAAAAACTGTTTTTT. The V call is TRBV19, the J call TRBJ1-4; D gene ambiguous. This CDR3 comprises 14 residues. Germline V CDR1 and CDR2: LNHDA, SQIVND (reference sequence). Trimming pared 5 bases from V and 8 bases from J, leaving 15 bases between.

This rearrangement joins TRBV12-3 or TRBV12-4 to TRBJ1-1; a weak D match, TRBD1 (6 bases). V lost 11 bases, J lost 7 bases, and 20 bases lay in between. CDR3 length equals 13 residues. CDR3 DNA: TGTGCCCTTTCCCGCAGGGGAAAGCTTGAAGCTTTCTTT. This sequence encodes CALSRRGKLEAFF.

The V call is TRBV7-9, the J call TRBJ2-7, with no clear D. Germline CDR1 and CDR2: SEHNR and FQNEAQ (reference sequence). With 1 base removed from V and 3 bases from J, the gap between germline ends came to 16 bases. The CDR3 spans 16 residues. The CDR3 here is CASSLVVGRGGYEQYF. The DNA of the CDR3 is TGTGCCAGCAGCTTAGTCGTCGGAAGAGGTGGCTACGAGCAGTACTTC. The complete variable domain, with remaining parts taken from reference TRBV7-9 and TRBJ2-7, reads DTGVSQNPRHKITKRGQNVTFRCDPISEHNRLYWYRQTLGQGPEFLTYFQNEAQLEKSRLLSDRFSAERPKGSFSTLEIQRTEQGDSAMYLCASSLVVGRGGYEQYFGPGTRLTVT.

This sequence joins TRBV19 and TRBJ1-1; D possibly corresponds to TRBD1 (6 bases). Looked up from germline, CDR1 is LNHDA and CDR2 is SQIVND (reference sequence). V lost 7 bases and J lost 7, with 19 bases in between. The CDR3 runs 14 residues. The CDR3 DNA follows: TGTGCCAGTACCTATTCAGGGGCCCATGGTGAAGCTTTCTTT. It is translated as CASTYSGAHGEAFF.

The chain uses TRBV3-1 (or the pseudogene TRBV3-2) and TRBJ2-3; D gene ambiguous. V was pared by 10 bases and J by 4 bases, with 15 bases between. The CDR3 contains 13 residues. Looked up from germline, CDR1 is LGHDT and CDR2 is YNNKEL (reference sequence). CDR3 loop: CATGPFAADTQYF. The CDR3 DNA reads TGTGCCACCGGTCCGTTCGCGGCAGATACGCAGTATTTT.

This sequence joins TRBV7-3 and TRBJ2-7; D might be TRBD2 (5 bases). Trimming stripped 4 bases from V and 5 bases from J, with 15 bases between. The CDR3 contains 14 residues. Germline V lookup: CDR1 SGHTA, CDR2 FQGTGA. The CDR3 bases are TGTGCCAGCAGCTCCCATGGAGGTCTCAACGAGCAGTACTTC. This sequence encodes CASSSHGGLNEQYF. Together with reference TRBV7-3 and TRBJ2-7, the CDR3 gives the full variable domain: GAGVSQTPSNKVTEKGKYVELRCDPISGHTALYWYRQSLGQGPEFLIYFQGTGAADDSGLPNDRFFAVRPEGSVSTLKIQRTERGDSAVYLCASSSHGGLNEQYFGPGTRLTVT.

This clone was observed a single time. This chain links TRBV9 with TRBJ2-1; TRBD2 matches 7 bases. CDR1 and CDR2 (germline): SGDLS, YYNGEE. V lost 0 bases to trimming and J lost 0 bases; unmatched junction nucleotides: 6. The CDR3 has 17 residues. The CDR3 region has the DNA TGTGCCAGCAGCGTAGAGCTCGGGGGGACCTCCTACAATGAGCAGTTCTTC. Amino acids: CASSVELGGTSYNEQFF.

CDR3 nucleotides: TGTGCCAGCAGTTTAAGGGGTTCTGAGCAGTTCTTC. Its protein is CASSLRGSEQFF. The chain is built from TRBV12-3 or TRBV12-4 and TRBJ2-1; a possible D gene is TRBD1 (5 bases). Trimming cost V 2 bases and J 9 bases, with 8 bases left between them. This CDR3 is built from 12 residues.